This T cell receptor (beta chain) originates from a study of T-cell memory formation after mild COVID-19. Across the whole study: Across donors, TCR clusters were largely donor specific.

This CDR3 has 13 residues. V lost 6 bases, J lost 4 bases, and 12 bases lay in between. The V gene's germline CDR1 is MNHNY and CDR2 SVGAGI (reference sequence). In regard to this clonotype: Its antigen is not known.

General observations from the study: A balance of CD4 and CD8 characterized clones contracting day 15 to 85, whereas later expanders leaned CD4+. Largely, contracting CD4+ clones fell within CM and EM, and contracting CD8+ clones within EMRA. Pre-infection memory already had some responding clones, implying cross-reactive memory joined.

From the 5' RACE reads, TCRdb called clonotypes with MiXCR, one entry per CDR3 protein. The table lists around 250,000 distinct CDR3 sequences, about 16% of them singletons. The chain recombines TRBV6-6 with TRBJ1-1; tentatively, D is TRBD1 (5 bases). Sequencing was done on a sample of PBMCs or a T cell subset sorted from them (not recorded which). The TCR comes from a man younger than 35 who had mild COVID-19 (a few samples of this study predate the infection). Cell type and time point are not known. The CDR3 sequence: CASRYTGFTEAFF. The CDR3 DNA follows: TGTGCCAGCAGGTACACAGGTTTCACTGAAGCTTTCTTT.